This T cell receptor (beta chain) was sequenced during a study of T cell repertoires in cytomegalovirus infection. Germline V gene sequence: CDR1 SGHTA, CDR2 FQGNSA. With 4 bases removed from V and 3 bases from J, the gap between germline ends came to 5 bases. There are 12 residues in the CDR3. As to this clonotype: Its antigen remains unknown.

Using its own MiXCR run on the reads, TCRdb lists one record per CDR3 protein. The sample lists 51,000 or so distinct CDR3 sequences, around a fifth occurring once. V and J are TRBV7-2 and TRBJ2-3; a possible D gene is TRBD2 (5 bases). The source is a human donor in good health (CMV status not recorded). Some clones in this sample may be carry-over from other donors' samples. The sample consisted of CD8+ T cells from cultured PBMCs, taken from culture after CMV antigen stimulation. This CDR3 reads CASSSGTDTQYF. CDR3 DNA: TGTGCCAGCAGCTCGGGAACAGATACGCAGTATTTT.